Presented here are 16 T cell receptor beta chains from one specimen sequenced in a study of shared clonotypes between healthy human individuals. Data came from immunoSEQ multiplex PCR; TCRdb stores just in-frame clones and leaves some out. The table has hundreds of thousands of clones, roughly four fifths seen once. Material: PBMCs. The receptor source for this set is a woman aged 35 to 49 in good health. Some clones in this sample may be carry-over from other donors' samples.

This clone was counted only a few times. The chain has TRBV10-2 and TRBJ1-2; D gene ambiguous. The V gene lost 3 bases and the J gene lost 8 bases, with 19 bases spanning the gap. Germline CDR1 WSHSY, CDR2 SAAADI. CDR3 length: 15 residues. The CDR3 DNA is TGCGCCAGCAGTGATGGTGGAGGACTCATAGGAGGCTACACCTTC. This translates into CASSDGGGLIGGYTF.

This rearrangement joins TRBV5-1 to TRBJ2-1; tentatively, D is TRBD1 or TRBD2 (6 bases each). The CDR3 has 16 amino acids. V was cut by 0 bases and J by 6 bases, with 16 bases left in between. The germline V gene has CDR1 SGHRS and CDR2 YFSETQ. The DNA of the CDR3 is TGCGCCAGCAGCTTGGGAGGGGGGACTGGATTCAATGAGCAGTTCTTC. This codes for CASSLGGGTGFNEQFF.

The chain couples TRBV5-4 to TRBJ2-3, with TRBD2 matching over 7 bases. Germline V CDR1 and CDR2: SGHNT, YYREEE (reference sequence). This CDR3 contains 15 residues. With 4 bases clipped from V and 5 bases from J, the junction kept 10 bases outside the gene matches. CDR3 sequence: CASSARLASGDTQYF. CDR3 DNA sequence: TGTGCCAGCAGCGCCCGACTAGCTTCGGGAGATACGCAGTATTTT.

J is TRBJ2-7 and V is TRBV10-3; D remains unclear. The CDR3 loop spans 12 amino acids. Germline CDR1 reads ENHRY; CDR2 reads SYGVKD. Trimming took 11 bases from V and 0 from J, leaving 11 bases between them. CDR3 in DNA: TGTGCCTCCTCATCCCTCTCCTACGAGCAGTACTTC. Its protein product is CASSSLSYEQYF.

The DNA of the CDR3 is TGTGCCAGCGGCGAGGCAGCTAATCAGCCCCAGCATTTT. It is translated as CASGEAANQPQHF. This sequence joins TRBV2 and TRBJ1-5, with D uncertain. CDR1 is SNHLY, CDR2 FYNNEI, per germline. Trimming shortened V by 8 bases and J by 4 bases, and 12 bases separated the two germline ends. There are 13 residues in the CDR3.

The chain uses TRBV6-1 and TRBJ2-7, with D perhaps given as TRBD1 or TRBD2 (5 bases each). CDR3 length: 14 residues. V was trimmed by 8 bases and J by 4 bases, leaving 18 bases between them. CDR1 MNHNS and CDR2 SASEGT come from the germline V gene. This chain's CDR3 is CASSNLGPGYEQYF. In nucleotides, the CDR3 is TGTGCCAGCTCGAACTTGGGACCGGGATACGAGCAGTACTTC.

This chain links TRBV2 with TRBJ2-1, with 7 bases that match TRBD2. Germline V lookup: CDR1 SNHLY, CDR2 FYNNEI. V was clipped by 2 bases and J by 8 bases; unmatched bases: 3. The CDR3 consists of 13 residues. CDR3 protein: CASSERLADEQFF. The CDR3 DNA reads as TGTGCCAGCAGTGAACGACTAGCTGATGAGCAGTTCTTC.

The chain joins TRBV6-1 to TRBJ1-2, with D tentatively TRBD1 (6 bases). The CDR3 has 15 amino acids. The V end lost 7 bases, the J end lost 0 bases, and 15 bases lay between the germline ends. Looked up from germline, CDR1 is MNHNS and CDR2 is SASEGT. The CDR3 loop reads CASNLGQFSNYGYTF. Written as DNA, the CDR3 is TGTGCCAGCAACCTAGGACAGTTCTCTAACTATGGCTACACCTTC.

CDR3 nucleotides: TGTGCCAGCAGCCCCGGGACTAGCGGGAGATATGAGCAGTTCTTC. Translating it yields CASSPGTSGRYEQFF. The rearrangement uses TRBV6-1 and TRBJ2-1, with TRBD2 identical over 14 bases. Germline CDR1 MNHNS, CDR2 SASEGT. CDR3 length: 15 residues. V shed 6 bases, J shed 8 bases, and the junction held 6 bases outside the gene matches.

The DNA of the CDR3 is TGTGCCAGTACTCCGACGGGCAGGGCTGGAAACACCATATATTTT. Translating it yields CASTPTGRAGNTIYF. The chain is built from TRBV19 and TRBJ1-3; perhaps TRBD1 as D (5 bases). CDR1 and CDR2 from the germline V gene are LNHDA and SQIVND (reference sequence). The CDR3 length is 15 residues. V lost 7 bases, J lost 2 bases, and 15 bases lay in between.

V gene TRBV7-2 combines with J gene TRBJ2-1, with unresolved D. The CDR3 sequence is 11 residues long. V gave up 3 bases and J gave up 6 bases, with 3 bases separating them. CDR1 and CDR2 (germline): SGHTA, FQGNSA. CDR3 sequence reads: CASSFINEQFF. Written as DNA, the CDR3 is TGTGCCAGCAGCTTCATCAATGAGCAGTTCTTC.

The chain employs TRBV19 and TRBJ2-1; TRBD2 matches at 8 bases. The germline CDR1 and CDR2 sequences are LNHDA and SQIVND (reference sequence). The CDR3 is 13 amino acids. V dropped 11 bases and J dropped 2; count of bases not matched to a gene: 5. This CDR3 reads CAGQLAAYNEQFF. In DNA, the CDR3 is TGTGCCGGACAACTAGCGGCCTACAATGAGCAGTTCTTC.

The chain combines TRBV18 with TRBJ2-2, with 9 bases that match TRBD1. V lost 5 bases to trimming and J lost 7 bases; unmatched junction nucleotides: 8. Germline CDR1 reads KGHSH; CDR2 reads LQKENI. There are 15 residues in the CDR3. This chain's CDR3 is CASSSRTGEVGELFF. CDR3 coding DNA: TGTGCCAGCTCATCCCGGACAGGGGAAGTCGGGGAGCTGTTTTTT. Together with reference TRBV18 and TRBJ2-2, the CDR3 gives the full variable domain: NAGVMQNPRHLVRRRGQEARLRCSPMKGHSHVYWYRQLPEEGLKFMVYLQKENIIDESGMPKERFSAEFPKEGPSILRIQQVVRGDSAAYFCASSSRTGEVGELFFGEGSRLTVL.

The chain has TRBV29-1 and TRBJ2-6; D is uncertain. Germline CDR1 SQVTM, CDR2 ANQGSEA. This CDR3 spans 15 amino acids. V dropped 0 bases and J dropped 2 bases, with 8 bases sitting between them. This CDR3 is CSVEDRTTGANVLTF. In DNA, the CDR3 is TGCAGCGTTGAAGATAGAACGACTGGGGCCAACGTCCTGACTTTC. Using reference TRBV29-1 and TRBJ2-6 for the parts outside the CDR3, the full variable domain is SAVISQKPSRDICQRGTSLTIQCQVDSQVTMMFWYRQQPGQSLTLIATANQGSEATYESGFVIDKFPISRPNLTFSTLTVSNMSPEDSSIYLCSVEDRTTGANVLTFGAGSRLTVL.

The chain recombines TRBV7-2 with TRBJ1-2; 10 bases align to TRBD1. In germline, CDR1 is SGHTA, CDR2 FQGNSA. This CDR3 has 15 amino acids. After removal of 5 bases from V and 7 bases from J, the junction contained 10 bases not matched to a gene. CDR3 nucleotide sequence: TGTGCCAGCAGCGTTGGGACAGGGGATTTGAGTGGCTACACCTTC. Encoded protein: CASSVGTGDLSGYTF.

With respect to this clone: The junction and the germline gene differ at one end; a read error may be behind it. The chain is built from TRBV7-6 and TRBJ2-7; TRBD1 is a possible D gene (6 bases). The germline CDR1 and CDR2 sequences are SGHVS and FNYEAQ. This CDR3 is built from 13 residues. The DNA for the CDR3 is TGTGCCAGCAGCCGCCAACAGGGCTACGAGCGGTACTTC. Translating it yields CASSRQQGYERYF.